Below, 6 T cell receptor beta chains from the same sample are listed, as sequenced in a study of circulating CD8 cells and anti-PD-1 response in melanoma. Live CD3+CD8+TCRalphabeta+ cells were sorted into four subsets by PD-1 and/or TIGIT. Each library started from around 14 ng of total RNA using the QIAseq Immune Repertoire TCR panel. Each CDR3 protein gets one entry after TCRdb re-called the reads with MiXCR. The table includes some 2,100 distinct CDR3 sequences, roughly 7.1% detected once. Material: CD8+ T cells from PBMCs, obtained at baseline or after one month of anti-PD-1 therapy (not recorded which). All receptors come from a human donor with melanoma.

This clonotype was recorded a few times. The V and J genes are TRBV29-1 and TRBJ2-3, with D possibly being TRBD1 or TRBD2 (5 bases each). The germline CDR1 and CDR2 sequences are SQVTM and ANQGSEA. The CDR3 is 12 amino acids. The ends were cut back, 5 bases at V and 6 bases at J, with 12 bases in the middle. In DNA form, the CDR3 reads TGCAGCGTTATATGGGACCCGGATACGCAGTATTTT. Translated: CSVIWDPDTQYF.

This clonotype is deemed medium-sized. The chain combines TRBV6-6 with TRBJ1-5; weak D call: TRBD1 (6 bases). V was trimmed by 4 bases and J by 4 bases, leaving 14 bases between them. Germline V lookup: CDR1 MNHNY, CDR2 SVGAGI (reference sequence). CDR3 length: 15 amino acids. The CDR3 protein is CASSLGARENQPQHF. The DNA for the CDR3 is TGTGCCAGCAGTTTGGGGGCGCGGGAGAATCAGCCCCAGCATTTT.

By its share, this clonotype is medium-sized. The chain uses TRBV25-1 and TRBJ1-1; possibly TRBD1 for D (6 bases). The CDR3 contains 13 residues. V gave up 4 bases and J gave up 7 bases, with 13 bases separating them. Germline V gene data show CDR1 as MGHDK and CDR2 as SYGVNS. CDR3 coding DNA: TGTGCCAGCAGTGGAGGGGGGCGCAATGAAGCTTTCTTT. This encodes CASSGGGRNEAFF. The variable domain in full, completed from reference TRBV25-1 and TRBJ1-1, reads EADIYQTPRYLVIGTGKKITLECSQTMGHDKMYWYQQDPGMELHLIHYSYGVNSTEKGDLSSESTVSRIRTEHFPLTLESARPSHTSQYLCASSGGGRNEAFFGQGTRLTVV.

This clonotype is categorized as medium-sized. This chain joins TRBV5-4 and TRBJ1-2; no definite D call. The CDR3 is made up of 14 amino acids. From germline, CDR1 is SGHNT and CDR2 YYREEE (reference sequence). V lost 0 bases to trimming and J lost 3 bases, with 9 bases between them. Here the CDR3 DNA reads TGTGCCAGCAGCTTGGCTGGCGAGTACTATGGCTACACCTTC. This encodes CASSLAGEYYGYTF.

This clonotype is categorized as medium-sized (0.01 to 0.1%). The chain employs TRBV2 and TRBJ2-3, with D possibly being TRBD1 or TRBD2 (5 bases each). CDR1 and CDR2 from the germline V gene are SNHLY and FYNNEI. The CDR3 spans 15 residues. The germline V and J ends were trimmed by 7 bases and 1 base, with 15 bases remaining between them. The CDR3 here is CASKRGTSRTDTQYF. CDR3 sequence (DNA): TGTGCCAGCAAGAGGGGCACGTCTCGCACAGATACGCAGTATTTT.

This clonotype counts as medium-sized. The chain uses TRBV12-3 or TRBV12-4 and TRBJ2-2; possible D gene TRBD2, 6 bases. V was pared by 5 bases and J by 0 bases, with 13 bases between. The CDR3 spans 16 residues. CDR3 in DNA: TGTGCCAGCAGTCCCTCGGGGGACCCGAACACCGGGGAGCTGTTTTTT. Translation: CASSPSGDPNTGELFF.